Each of the 22 T cell receptor beta chains below was sequenced from the same sample in a study of identical twins. TCRdb itself ran the 5' RACE reads through MiXCR, one entry per CDR3 protein. Here the sample spans around 650,000 distinct CDR3 sequences, less than 9% being singletons. These data were likewise used in another study, on yellow fever vaccine responses in identical twins.

The sample comprised PBMCs. The receptors stem from a young woman in good health.

The sample holds a few counts of this clonotype. The chain couples TRBV2 to TRBJ1-5, with a tentative D call TRBD1 (5 bases). The V gene lost 7 bases and the J gene lost 8 bases, with 15 bases spanning the gap. The CDR3 runs to 13 residues. Germline CDR1 is SNHLY and CDR2 is FYNNEI. The CDR3 coding sequence is TGTGCCAGCAATGGGGGAGCAGTTAAGCCCCAGCATTTT. Translated: CASNGGAVKPQHF.

This clonotype was recorded at least ten times. A read error may produce the germline difference seen at one junction end. The chain is built from TRBV11-2 and TRBJ2-1, with 10 bases identical to TRBD2. The CDR3 runs to 12 residues. CDR1 is SGHAT, CDR2 FQNNGV, per germline. The CDR3 nucleotides are TGTGCCAGCAGCCCCCAGCGGGAGGGTGTAGGCTTC. Translation: CASSPQREGVGF.

CDR3 region: CSAGQKSTGELFF. CDR3 sequence (DNA): TGCAGCGCCGGACAGAAGTCTACCGGGGAGCTGTTTTTT. The V call is TRBV29-1, the J call TRBJ2-2, with D possibly matching TRBD1 (6 bases). Trimming left V 7 bases short and J 5 bases short, with 14 bases between. In germline, CDR1 is SQVTM, CDR2 ANQGSEA. This CDR3 has 13 amino acids.

V is TRBV24-1 and J is TRBJ2-7, with 7 bases fitting TRBD1. Germline V gene data show CDR1 as KGHDR and CDR2 as SFDVKD. The CDR3 runs to 14 residues. V trimming: 3 bases; J trimming: 5 bases; junction bases outside the gene matches: 6. In nucleotides, the CDR3 is TGTGCCACCAGTGATAAGGGGGCCCGGGACGAGCAGTACTTC. Amino acid sequence: CATSDKGARDEQYF.

This clonotype has just a few counts. The V gene is TRBV2, the J gene TRBJ2-1; D is unclear. The CDR3 consists of 13 residues. V lost 3 bases and J lost 9, with 12 bases in between. Germline CDR1 is SNHLY and CDR2 is FYNNEI. CDR3 in DNA: TGTGCCAGCAGTGACCGCTGGCTCAGTGAGCAGTTCTTC. It yields the protein CASSDRWLSEQFF.

This clonotype was seen many times. The J gene is TRBJ2-4, the V gene TRBV15; D call uncertain. Trimming left V 1 base short and J 1 base short, with 5 bases between. Germline values: CDR1 LNHNV, CDR2 YYDKDF (reference sequence). The CDR3 has 14 residues. The CDR3 spells CATSRAGAKNIQYF. CDR3 nucleotide sequence: TGTGCCACCAGCAGAGCCGGGGCCAAAAACATTCAGTACTTC.

This clonotype was recorded a few times. The rearrangement uses TRBV20-1 and TRBJ2-1, with TRBD2 matching 8 bases. This CDR3 contains 15 residues. Germline CDR1 DFQATT, CDR2 SNEGSKA (reference sequence). V shed 4 bases and J 5 bases; nucleotides not matched to a gene: 10. The CDR3 sequence is CSATAGTRGHNEQFF. In DNA form, the CDR3 reads TGCAGTGCTACCGCCGGGACTAGGGGACACAATGAGCAGTTCTTC.

The chain uses TRBV5-1 and TRBJ2-1; D is undetermined. The germline CDR1 and CDR2 sequences are SGHRS and YFSETQ. The germline V and J ends were trimmed by 1 base and 10 bases, with 18 bases remaining between them. The CDR3 loop spans 15 amino acids. CDR3 bases: TGCGCCAGCAGCTTGTCCGAGAGCATTTTTAGGGAGCAGTTCTTC. Amino acids: CASSLSESIFREQFF.

This clonotype appeared many times. V and J are TRBV11-2 and TRBJ2-2, with TRBD1 identical over 9 bases. CDR1 and CDR2 from the germline V gene are SGHAT and FQNNGV. This CDR3 contains 15 residues. Trimming cost V 5 bases and J 9 bases; bases outside gene matches: 10. CDR3 protein: CASSLGQGQHRELFF. In DNA, the CDR3 is TGTGCCAGCAGCCTCGGACAGGGGCAACACCGGGAGCTGTTTTTT.

A few counts support this clonotype. A read error is possible here, since a much larger clone lies one base away. The chain is built from TRBV7-9 and TRBJ1-1; D is undetermined. This CDR3 has 14 residues. Germline loops: CDR1 SEHNR, CDR2 FQNEAQ (reference sequence). With 5 bases removed from V and 0 bases from J, the gap between germline ends came to 10 bases. The DNA of the CDR3 is TGTGCCAGCAGCCACGACGGAATGAACACTGAAGCTTTCTTT. Translating gives CASSHDGMNTEAFF.

The chain links TRBV3-1 to TRBJ2-3, with a possible D match to TRBD2 (6 bases). Deletions cut 2 bases from V and 2 bases from J, with 8 bases between. This CDR3 spans 14 amino acids. CDR1 and CDR2 from the germline V gene are LGHDT and YNNKEL (reference sequence). The DNA for the CDR3 is TGTGCCAGCAGCCAAAGGAGGGTCACAGATACGCAGTATTTT. This translates into CASSQRRVTDTQYF.

This clonotype has ten or more counts. J is TRBJ1-6 and V is TRBV4-1, with D unresolved. Germline V CDR1 and CDR2: MGHRA, YSYEKL. CDR3 length equals 17 residues. Trimming left V 0 bases short and J 7 bases short, with 16 bases between. CDR3 sequence: CASSQDQRRPENSPLHF. The DNA for the CDR3 is TGCGCCAGCAGCCAAGATCAAAGGAGGCCAGAAAATTCACCCCTCCACTTT.

This clonotype was counted between two and nine times. The chain links TRBV20-1 to TRBJ1-1, with D possibly being TRBD1 (6 bases). CDR3 length: 15 amino acids. The V gene lost 6 bases and the J gene lost 8 bases, with 25 bases spanning the gap. Per germline, CDR1 DFQATT and CDR2 SNEGSKA (reference sequence). The CDR3 DNA is TGCAGTGCCAGACAAGTAGCGGGACAAACTAACGAAGCTTTCTTT. As protein: CSARQVAGQTNEAFF.

This clonotype was seen a handful of times. Here the CDR3 reads CASRQLSGTGGYEQYF. The CDR3 DNA sequence: TGTGCCAGCAGGCAACTTTCCGGGACAGGGGGTTACGAGCAGTACTTC. The rearrangement joins TRBV28 to TRBJ2-7, with 11 bases identical to TRBD1. Unmatched junction bases numbered 11, after V lost 6 bases and J lost 4 bases. Germline V gene data show CDR1 as MDHEN and CDR2 as SYDVKM. The CDR3 covers 16 residues.

This clonotype was observed a few times. J is TRBJ2-5 and V is TRBV20-1, with 8 bases fitting TRBD2. With V trimmed by 3 bases and J by 5 bases, 11 bases remained unmatched. Germline loops: CDR1 DFQATT, CDR2 SNEGSKA (reference sequence). This CDR3 has 15 residues. This CDR3 is CSASRDRGGRETQYF. CDR3 DNA sequence: TGCAGTGCTAGTCGGGATCGGGGGGGCCGGGAGACCCAGTACTTC.

V usage is TRBV29-1 and J usage is TRBJ2-1, with 12 bases matching TRBD2. Losses at the gene ends were 7 bases for V and 4 bases for J; bases not matched to a gene: 8. The CDR3 has 15 residues. The germline V gene encodes CDR1 SQVTM and CDR2 ANQGSEA. DNA for the CDR3: TGCAGCGAAATTAGACTAGCGGGAGTATACAATGAGCAGTTCTTC. Translating gives CSEIRLAGVYNEQFF.

The V gene is TRBV18, the J gene TRBJ2-2, with D tentatively TRBD1 (5 bases). V was pared by 3 bases and J by 6 bases, with 17 bases between. The CDR3 extends over 16 amino acids. CDR1 KGHSH and CDR2 LQKENI come from the germline V gene. The CDR3, as DNA: TGTGCCAGCTCACCCCCCCGGACAAGGGGCGCCGGGGAGCTGTTTTTT. It is translated as CASSPPRTRGAGELFF. The variable domain in full, completed from reference TRBV18 and TRBJ2-2, reads NAGVMQNPRHLVRRRGQEARLRCSPMKGHSHVYWYRQLPEEGLKFMVYLQKENIIDESGMPKERFSAEFPKEGPSILRIQQVVRGDSAAYFCASSPPRTRGAGELFFGEGSRLTVL.

J is TRBJ2-7 and V is TRBV3-1; 10 positions match TRBD1. The germline V gene has CDR1 LGHDT and CDR2 YNNKEL (reference sequence). V dropped 8 bases and J dropped 3; count of bases not matched to a gene: 10. The length of the CDR3 is 15 residues. The chain's CDR3 is CASCPLTGGLYEQYF. The DNA of the CDR3 is TGTGCCAGCTGCCCTTTGACAGGGGGCCTCTACGAGCAGTACTTC.

This clonotype was counted a few times. V is TRBV9 and J is TRBJ1-6, with 9 nucleotides matching TRBD1. Germline V gene sequence: CDR1 SGDLS, CDR2 YYNGEE. The trim removed 4 bases at V and 6 bases at J, leaving 5 bases unmatched. CDR3 length equals 15 residues. CDR3 DNA sequence: TGTGCCAGCAGCAGTGAGGACAGGGGTAATTCACCCCTCCACTTT. Its translation: CASSSEDRGNSPLHF.

There are many counts of this clonotype. The chain carries TRBV12-3 or TRBV12-4 and TRBJ1-1, with D possibly TRBD1 on 6 matching bases. Trimming cost V 7 bases and J 4 bases, with 13 bases left between them. The CDR3 sequence is 13 residues long. The CDR3 loop is CASTLDSLTEAFF. The CDR3 nucleotides are TGTGCCAGCACCTTGGACAGCCTCACTGAAGCTTTCTTT.

The chain carries TRBV5-1 and TRBJ2-1, with a possible D match to TRBD2 (6 bases). The CDR3 consists of 13 residues. V was trimmed by 3 bases and J by 6 bases, leaving 10 bases between them. The germline CDR1 and CDR2 sequences are SGHRS and YFSETQ. The CDR3 sequence: CASSSGSPNEQFF. In nucleotides, the CDR3 is TGCGCCAGCAGCTCCGGGAGCCCCAATGAGCAGTTCTTC.

This clonotype was found a few times. This chain's CDR3 is CASSPQNNSPLHF. CDR3 coding DNA: TGTGCCAGCAGTCCGCAGAATAATTCACCCCTCCACTTT. The rearrangement links TRBV27 to TRBJ1-6, with D unclear. This CDR3 is 13 amino acids long. CDR1 is MNHEY and CDR2 is SMNVEV in the germline V gene (reference sequence). With 5 bases removed from V and 5 bases from J, the gap between germline ends came to 7 bases.